The present entry profiles one T cell receptor beta chain with its context. No cognate antigen has been identified for it. One base away there is no much larger clone; base qualities are not given. The time point label here, explained by the study, means: pre-treatment sample, taken before nivolumab and TIL therapy. Adults with stage 4 NSCLC were enrolled from late 2017 to early 2020 in a dual-center phase I trial. The samples were drawn from an open-label, single-arm phase I trial testing tumor-infiltrating lymphocyte therapy combined with nivolumab in advanced non-small cell lung cancer. Blood mononuclear cells were isolated from EDTA tubes by Ficoll gradient and were snap-frozen as pellets, and DNA was extracted with a Qiagen mini-prep kit. The entry originates in a study of TIL therapy for anti-PD-1-resistant metastatic lung cancer (dated by TCRdb to 2020 to 2022). Broadly, across the study: Tumors were harvested prior to any PD-1/PD-L1 blockade, after which nivolumab was administered to patients, and lymphodepletion, expanded TIL infusion and IL-2 were given to patients who progressed. T cell receptor beta sequencing of tumor and peripheral blood was used to follow clonotypes across the tumor, the expanded TIL product and serial blood samples. A median non-synonymous tumor mutation burden of approximately 1.5 mutations per megabase was determined across the cohort by whole-exome sequencing. Enrolled patients had a median age of around 58 years (range about 38-85) and a median tumor PD-L1 proportion score of approximately 6.2%. The cohort was predominantly lung adenocarcinoma, with four EGFR-mutant and two ALK-rearranged tumors, and half of patients were current or former smokers. Points the paper makes about the study in general: The study protocol defined all tumor marker inferences as exploratory. Clonotypes from the infused TIL partially replaced the baseline peripheral repertoire and then declined over months, and persistence showed no apparent association with response. The cohort was highly selected, with more treatment-naive, never-smoker and oncogene-addicted patients than typical, limiting generalizability.

TCR beta CDR3 regions were amplified from genomic DNA by bias-controlled multiplex PCR with the immunoSEQ v3 hsTCRB kit. TCR libraries were sequenced on an Illumina NextSeq 500 to around 1.8 million read pairs for survey level or about 5-6 million for deep level. The study's processing was this. The immunoSEQ Analyzer software assigned V, D and J genes, filtered out non-productive sequences, and reported clonality. To compare repertoires between infused TIL and blood, productive Simpson clonality was used along with the Morisita overlap index of productive TRB rearrangements. For each clone in blood, the absolute clonotype count was estimated by multiplying the lymphocyte count by the CD3+ fraction and by the clone's productive frequency. The table comes from immuneACCESS by way of TCRdb, which keeps in-frame sequences with V and J called. Part of the clones is missing from these tables; in studies checked, under half for an unresolved V gene and the rest for unknown reasons. V, J and clone size are those of that table, while D and trimming were read from the DNA. For this sample the table gives 36,000 or so clones, of which around four fifths were detected only once. The ten biggest clones cover 4.5% to 7% of the sample.

Sequencing was performed on blood, taken at baseline. The receptor comes from a person aged 25 to 79 with non-small cell lung cancer.

The DNA sequence is TGCGCCAGCAGCGCCCTCCTAGCGGGAGGCCCCAATGAGCAGTTCTTC. Its amino acids are CASSALLAGGPNEQFF. Rearrangement joined TRBV5-1 to TRBJ2-1; TRBD2 lines up with 11 middle nucleotides. The CDR3, from cysteine to phenylalanine, totals 16 residues. Only the CDR3 DNA is retained, 48 bases long and in frame from the first base. The germline V gene provides CDR1 SGHRS and CDR2 YFSETQ. Trimming leaves V shorter by 4 bases and J shorter by 6 bases, with the junction holding 9 bases beyond the gene matches.